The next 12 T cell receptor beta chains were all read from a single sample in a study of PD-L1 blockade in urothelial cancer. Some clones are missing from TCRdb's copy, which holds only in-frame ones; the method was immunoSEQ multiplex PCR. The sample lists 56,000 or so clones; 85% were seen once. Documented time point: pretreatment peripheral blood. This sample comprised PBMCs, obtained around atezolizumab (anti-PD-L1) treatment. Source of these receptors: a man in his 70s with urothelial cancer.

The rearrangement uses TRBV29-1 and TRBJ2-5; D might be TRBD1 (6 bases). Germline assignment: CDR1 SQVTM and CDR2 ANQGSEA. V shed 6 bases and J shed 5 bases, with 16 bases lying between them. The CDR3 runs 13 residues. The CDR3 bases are TGCAGCGTGATACAGGGTCGCCACGAGACCCAGTACTTC. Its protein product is CSVIQGRHETQYF.

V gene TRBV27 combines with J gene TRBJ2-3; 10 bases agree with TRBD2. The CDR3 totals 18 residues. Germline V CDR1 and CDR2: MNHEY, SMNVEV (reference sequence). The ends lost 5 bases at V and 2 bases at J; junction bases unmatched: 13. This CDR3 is CASSPRTLAGGATDTQYF. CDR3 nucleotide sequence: TGTGCCAGCAGTCCACGAACTTTAGCGGGAGGAGCCACAGATACGCAGTATTTT.

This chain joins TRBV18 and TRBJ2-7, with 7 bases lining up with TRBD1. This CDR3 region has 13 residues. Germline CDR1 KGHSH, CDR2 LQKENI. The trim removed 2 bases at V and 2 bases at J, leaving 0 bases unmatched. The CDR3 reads CASSPGTAYEQYF. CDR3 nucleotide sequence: TGTGCCAGCTCACCAGGGACAGCCTACGAGCAGTACTTC.

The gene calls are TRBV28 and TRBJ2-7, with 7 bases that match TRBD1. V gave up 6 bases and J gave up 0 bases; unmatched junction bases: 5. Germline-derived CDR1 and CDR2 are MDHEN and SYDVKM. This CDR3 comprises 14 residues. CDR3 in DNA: TGTGCCAGCAGGACAGGGTCACTCTCCTACGAGCAGTACTTC. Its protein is CASRTGSLSYEQYF.

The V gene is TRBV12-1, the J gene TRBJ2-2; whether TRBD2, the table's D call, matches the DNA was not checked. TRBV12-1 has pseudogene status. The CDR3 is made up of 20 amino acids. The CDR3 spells CASSYRTSGRAKVSAGELFF. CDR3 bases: TGTGCCAGCAGCTACAGGACTAGCGGGAGGGCAAAGGTTAGCGCCGGGGAGCTGTTTTTT.

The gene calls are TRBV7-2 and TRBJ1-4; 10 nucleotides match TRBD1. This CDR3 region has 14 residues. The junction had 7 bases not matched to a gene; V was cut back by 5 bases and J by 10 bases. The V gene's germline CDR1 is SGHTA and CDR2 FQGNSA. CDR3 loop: CASSPDRGLGKLFF. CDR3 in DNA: TGTGCCAGCAGCCCCGACAGGGGGCTTGGAAAACTGTTTTTT. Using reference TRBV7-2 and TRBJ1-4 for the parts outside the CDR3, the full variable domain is GAGVSQSPSNKVTEKGKDVELRCDPISGHTALYWYRQSLGQGLEFLIYFQGNSAPDKSGLPSDRFSAERTGGSVSTLTIQRTQQEDSAVYLCASSPDRGLGKLFFGSGTQLSVL.

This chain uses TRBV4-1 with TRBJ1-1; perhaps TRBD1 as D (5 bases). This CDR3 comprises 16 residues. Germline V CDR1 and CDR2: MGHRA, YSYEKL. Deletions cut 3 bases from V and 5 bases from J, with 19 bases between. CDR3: CASSHPGSRAGTEAFF. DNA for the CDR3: TGCGCCAGCAGCCATCCGGGGTCCAGGGCGGGGACTGAAGCTTTCTTT.

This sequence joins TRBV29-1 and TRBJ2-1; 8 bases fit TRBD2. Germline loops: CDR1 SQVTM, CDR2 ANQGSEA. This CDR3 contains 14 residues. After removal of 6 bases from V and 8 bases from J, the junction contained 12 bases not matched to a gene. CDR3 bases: TGCAGCGTGGACTACGGGAGGGGAGGCGATGAGCAGTTCTTC. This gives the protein CSVDYGRGGDEQFF.

The CDR3 sequence: CASSWTGNFYEQYF. The DNA of the CDR3 is TGTGCCAGCAGTTGGACAGGGAATTTTTACGAGCAGTACTTC. The chain couples TRBV28 to TRBJ2-7, with 8 nucleotides matching TRBD1. Germline V gene lookup returns CDR1 MDHEN and CDR2 SYDVKM. The CDR3 sequence is 14 residues long. V dropped 4 bases and J dropped 4; count of bases not matched to a gene: 6.

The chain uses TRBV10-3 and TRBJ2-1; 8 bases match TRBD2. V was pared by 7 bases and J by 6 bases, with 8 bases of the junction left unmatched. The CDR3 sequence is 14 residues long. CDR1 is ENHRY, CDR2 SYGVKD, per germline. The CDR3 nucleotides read TGTGCCATCACCCCGGTTAGCGGGGCCAATGAGCAGTTCTTC. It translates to CAITPVSGANEQFF.

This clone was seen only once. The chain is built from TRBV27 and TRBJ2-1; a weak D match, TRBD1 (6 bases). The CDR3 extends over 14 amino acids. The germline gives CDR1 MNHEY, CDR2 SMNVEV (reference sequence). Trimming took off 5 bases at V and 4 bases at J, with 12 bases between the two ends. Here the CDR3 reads CASSRSGQYNEQFF. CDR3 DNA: TGTGCCAGCAGTCGATCAGGACAGTACAATGAGCAGTTCTTC.

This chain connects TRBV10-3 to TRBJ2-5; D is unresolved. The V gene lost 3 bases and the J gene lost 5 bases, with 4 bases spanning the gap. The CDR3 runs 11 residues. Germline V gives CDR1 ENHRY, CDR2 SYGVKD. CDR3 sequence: CAISDRETQYF. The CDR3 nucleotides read TGTGCCATCAGTGACAGGGAGACCCAGTACTTC.